The present TCR beta chain was sequenced within a study of T cells after posttransplantation cyclophosphamide. Some clones are missing from TCRdb's copy, which holds only in-frame ones; the method was immunoSEQ multiplex PCR. The table has about 16,000 clones, 85% to 95% seen once. On this clone itself: Its antigen is unknown.

Study-wide results and caveats: Recipient CMV seropositivity and CMV reactivation strongly tracked TRB clonality. Donor-recipient repertoire similarity was low at 1-2 months, rising over year one.

Treatment was busulfan-fludarabine conditioning, a marrow graft, and cyclophosphamide on days +3 and +4. Trimming cost V 2 bases and J 4 bases, with 11 bases left between them. Per the germline V gene, CDR1 is MNHEY and CDR2 is SVGAGI. This CDR3 spans 14 amino acids. The specimen comprised CD4+ T cells sorted from blood, sampled after allogeneic stem cell transplant with posttransplant cyclophosphamide. The origin of this receptor is a male patient between 55 and 70 years old who received an allogeneic stem cell transplant from a related donor and was CMV-positive. Some T cells may be the graft donor's. J is TRBJ1-1 and V is TRBV6-5; TRBD1 is a possible D gene (5 bases). In DNA, the CDR3 is TGTGCCAGCAGTTACGCCGGAAGGGGCACTGAAGCTTTCTTT. Amino acid sequence: CASSYAGRGTEAFF.